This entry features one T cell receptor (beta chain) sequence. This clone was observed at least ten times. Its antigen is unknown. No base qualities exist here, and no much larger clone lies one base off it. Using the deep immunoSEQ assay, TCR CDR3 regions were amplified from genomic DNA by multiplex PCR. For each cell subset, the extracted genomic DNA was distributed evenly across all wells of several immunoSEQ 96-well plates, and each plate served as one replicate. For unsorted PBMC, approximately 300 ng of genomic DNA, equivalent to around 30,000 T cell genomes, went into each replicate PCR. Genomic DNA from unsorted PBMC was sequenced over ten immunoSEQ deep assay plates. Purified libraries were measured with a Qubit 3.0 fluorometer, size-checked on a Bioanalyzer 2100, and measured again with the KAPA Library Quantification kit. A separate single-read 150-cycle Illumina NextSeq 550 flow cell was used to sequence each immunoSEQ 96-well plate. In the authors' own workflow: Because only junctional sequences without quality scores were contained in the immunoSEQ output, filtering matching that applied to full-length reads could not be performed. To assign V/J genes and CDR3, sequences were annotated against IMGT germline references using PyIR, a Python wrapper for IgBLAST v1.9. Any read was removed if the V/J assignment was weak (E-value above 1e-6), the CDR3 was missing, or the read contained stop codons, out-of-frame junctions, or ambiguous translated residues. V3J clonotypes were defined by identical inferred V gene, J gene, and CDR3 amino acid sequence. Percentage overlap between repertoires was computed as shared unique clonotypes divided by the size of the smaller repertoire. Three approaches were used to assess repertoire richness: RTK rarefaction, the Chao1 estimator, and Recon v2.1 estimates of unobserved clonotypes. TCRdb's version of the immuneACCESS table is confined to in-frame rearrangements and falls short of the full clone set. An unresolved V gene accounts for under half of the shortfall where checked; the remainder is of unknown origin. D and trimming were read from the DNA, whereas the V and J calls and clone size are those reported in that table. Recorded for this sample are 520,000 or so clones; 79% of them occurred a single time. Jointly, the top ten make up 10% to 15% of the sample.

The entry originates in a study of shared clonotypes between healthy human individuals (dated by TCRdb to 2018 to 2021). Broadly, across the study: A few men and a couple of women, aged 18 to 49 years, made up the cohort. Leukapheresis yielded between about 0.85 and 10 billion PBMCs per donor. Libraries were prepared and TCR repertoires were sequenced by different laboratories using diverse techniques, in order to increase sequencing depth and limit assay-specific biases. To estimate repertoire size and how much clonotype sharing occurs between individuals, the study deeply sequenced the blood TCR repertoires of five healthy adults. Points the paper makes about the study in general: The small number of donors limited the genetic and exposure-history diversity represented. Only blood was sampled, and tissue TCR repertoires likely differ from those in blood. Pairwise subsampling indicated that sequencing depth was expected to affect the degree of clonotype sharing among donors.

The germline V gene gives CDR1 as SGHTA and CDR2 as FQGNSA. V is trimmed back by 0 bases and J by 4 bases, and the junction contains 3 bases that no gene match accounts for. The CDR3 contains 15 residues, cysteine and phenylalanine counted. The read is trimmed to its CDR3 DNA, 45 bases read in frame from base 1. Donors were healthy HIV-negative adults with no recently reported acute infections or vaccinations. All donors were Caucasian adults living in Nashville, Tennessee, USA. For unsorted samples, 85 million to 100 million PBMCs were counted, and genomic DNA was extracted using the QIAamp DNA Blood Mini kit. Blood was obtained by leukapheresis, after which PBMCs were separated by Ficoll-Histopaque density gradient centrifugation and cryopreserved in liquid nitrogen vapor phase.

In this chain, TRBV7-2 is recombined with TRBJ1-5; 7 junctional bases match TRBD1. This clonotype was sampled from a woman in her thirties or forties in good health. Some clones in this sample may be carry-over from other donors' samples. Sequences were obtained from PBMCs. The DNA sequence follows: TGTGCCAGCAGCTTAGCGACGACAGGGAATCAGCCCCAGCATTTT. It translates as CASSLATTGNQPQHF.